This TCR beta chain emerged from a study of post-analysis software for immune sequencing data (dated by TCRdb to 2013 to 2016). Regarding the study in general: Recorded disease courses included relapsing-remitting, secondary progressive and progressive-relapsing multiple sclerosis, with some patients lacking subtype annotation. Patient repertoires were compared against 10 to 12 previously published healthy control repertoires from donors aged 6 to 25 years. A subset of samples was prepared in parallel using single-end sample barcoding, then pooled and co-amplified after Illumina adapter ligation.

The research as a whole found: Strong co-clustering of samples prepared in the same batch was shown by direct clustering with F measure, prompting a batch-effect correction. The control group was slightly older than the multiple sclerosis patient group. Patients showed significantly higher frequencies than controls for roughly 5 TRBV segments, among them TRBV5-6, TRBV5-1 and TRBV20-1. Multiple sclerosis patients had significantly lower normalized Chao1 diversity than controls, a result that suggests substantial peripheral T-cell clonal expansion.

With respect to this clonotype: Its antigen is currently not known. Nothing much larger sits one base from this clone, and base qualities are not available.

From cysteine to phenylalanine, the CDR3 is 15 amino acids long. CDR3 DNA is the only sequence kept; it has 45 bases, read in frame from the first base. The V end loses 8 bases and the J end loses 0 bases, and a stretch of 18 bases separates them. CDR1 and CDR2 were assigned from the germline V gene as SGHRS and YFSETQ. Receptors were amplified or captured by PCR. The instrument given in TCRdb is Illumina HiSeq 2500. To reduce PCR and sequencing biases, unique molecular identifiers were built into the TCR beta cDNA libraries. Roughly 0.5 million cDNA molecules were obtained per 1 to 10 million input T cells, so each molecule approximated one T cell. The patient libraries were prepared and sequenced with the same protocol used for the earlier healthy control dataset. Samples belonging to the same batch were prepared together, multiplexed and sequenced on a shared HiSeq lane. The paper's processing steps were these. Raw barcoded reads were processed with MIGEC, and single-read molecular identifier groups were discarded before consensus assembly and CDR3 extraction. VDJtools was used for post-analysis of the clonotype tables, with diversity normalized by down-sampling every dataset to the smallest sample size. To correct batch-related cross-sample contamination, repertoire overlap clustering matched CDR3 amino acid sequences but not nucleotide sequences. The raw public reads went through TCRdb reprocessing: fastp at Q25, MiXCR clone calling, in-frame beta chains kept. All rows with the same CDR3 protein become a single entry with the most common DNA and genes. TCRdb, not the original authors, processed these V and J calls. This sample has 820,000 or so distinct CDR3 sequences in its table, and roughly half of those were observed once. In total, the top ten clones hold approximately 4.3% of the sample.

TCR beta repertoires were profiled from peripheral blood of roughly 13 young patients with multiple sclerosis to demonstrate the VDJtools post-analysis software. The patients with multiple sclerosis were children and adolescents between roughly 6 and 17 years of age. Sample: blood. This sequence originates from a girl between 5 and 17 years old with multiple sclerosis. The rearranged segments are TRBV5-1 and TRBJ2-7; no D segment can be confidently identified. DNA sequence: TGCGCCAGAGGGCCCCGGGCCTTATGCTCCTACGAGCAGTACTTC. Protein translation: CARGPRALCSYEQYF.